These 17 T cell receptor beta chains share one sample of origin, sequenced in a study of blood T cell repertoires in COVID-19. Repertoires were generated with immunoSEQ multiplex PCR, while TCRdb's copy carries only in-frame clones and drops some. The data contain roughly 69,000 clones, around 76% of them singletons. Sequencing was done on a sample of peripheral blood. The receptors were gathered from a human donor in a cohort sampled during active COVID-19.

V usage is TRBV5-1 and J usage is TRBJ1-2, with TRBD1 matching over 8 bases. The CDR3 consists of 14 residues. V shed 4 bases and J 4 bases; nucleotides not matched to a gene: 6. Germline V CDR1 and CDR2: SGHRS, YFSETQ. Here the CDR3 DNA reads TGCGCCAGCAGCCCTCCAGGGGGCACCTATGGCTACACCTTC. This gives the protein CASSPPGGTYGYTF.

The chain couples TRBV9 to TRBJ2-2, with TRBD2 identical over 9 bases. The CDR3 runs to 18 residues. V gave up 0 bases and J gave up 6 bases; unmatched junction bases: 12. Germline CDR1 reads SGDLS; CDR2 reads YYNGEE. CDR3 amino acids: CASSVEERGAQLAGELFF. The CDR3 DNA sequence: TGTGCCAGCAGCGTAGAAGAGCGGGGGGCCCAACTTGCCGGGGAGCTGTTTTTT. Based on the CDR3 plus reference TRBV9 and TRBJ2-2, the full variable domain is DSGVTQTPKHLITATGQRVTLRCSPRSGDLSVYWYQQSLDQGLQFLIQYYNGEERAKGNILERFSAQQFPDLHSELNLSSLELGDSALYFCASSVEERGAQLAGELFFGEGSRLTVL.

The CDR3 DNA sequence: TGTGCCAGCAGCATTACAGGGTCAGATACGCAGTATTTT. Protein sequence: CASSITGSDTQYF. The chain has TRBV5-4 and TRBJ2-3, with a possible D match to TRBD1 (6 bases). CDR1 SGHNT and CDR2 YYREEE come from the germline V gene (reference sequence). The CDR3 totals 13 residues. V dropped 4 bases and J dropped 4 bases, with 10 bases sitting between them.

J is TRBJ1-1 and V is TRBV19, with D maybe TRBD1 (6 bases). This CDR3 region has 14 residues. Between the trimmed V and J ends, which lost 3 bases and 4 bases, there was a span of 12 bases. Germline values: CDR1 LNHDA, CDR2 SQIVND (reference sequence). The CDR3 DNA sequence: TGTGCCAGTAGTATGGGGGCGGTGAGCACTGAAGCTTTCTTT. It codes for CASSMGAVSTEAFF.

The V and J genes are TRBV18 and TRBJ2-1; 9 bases align to TRBD1. The CDR3 extends over 15 amino acids. Germline-derived CDR1 and CDR2 are KGHSH and LQKENI. V lost 4 bases, J lost 5 bases, and 6 bases stayed unmatched. DNA of the CDR3: TGTGCCAGCTCACGGACAGGGGCTACGGACAATGAGCAGTTCTTC. Translating it yields CASSRTGATDNEQFF.

This clone was detected a few times. The CDR3 DNA is TGTGCCAGCAGCTTGAGGACGGACAATAGCAATCAGCCCCAGCATTTT. This translates into CASSLRTDNSNQPQHF. The rearrangement links TRBV5-8 to TRBJ1-5; D is possibly TRBD1 (5 bases). V shed 1 base and J shed 0 bases, with 11 bases lying between them. Germline CDR1 SGHTS, CDR2 YDEGEE. The CDR3 covers 16 residues.

The sample holds many counts of this clone. The J gene is TRBJ1-4, the V gene TRBV2; 7 bases are shared with TRBD1. This CDR3 has 16 residues. Trimming cost V 8 bases and J 3 bases; bases outside gene matches: 12. Germline CDR1 SNHLY, CDR2 FYNNEI. CDR3 amino acids: CASQMDRPLANEKLFF. CDR3 DNA sequence: TGTGCCAGCCAGATGGACAGGCCCCTGGCTAATGAAAAACTGTTTTTT. The whole variable domain, remainder taken from reference TRBV2 and TRBJ1-4, is EPEVTQTPSHQVTQMGQEVILRCVPISNHLYFYWYRQILGQKVEFLVSFYNNEISEKSEIFDDQFSVERPDGSNFTLKIRSTKLEDSAMYFCASQMDRPLANEKLFFGSGTQLSVL.

The chain links TRBV3-1 (or the pseudogene TRBV3-2) to TRBJ1-4, with D hard to call. This CDR3 is 14 amino acids long. Germline CDR1 and CDR2: LGHDT and YNNKEL (reference sequence). V was shortened by 4 bases and J by 10 bases, with 16 bases between the two germline ends. The CDR3 is CASSPREGRGKLFF. CDR3 coding DNA: TGTGCCAGCAGCCCCCGTGAGGGCCGGGGAAAACTGTTTTTT.

The chain employs TRBV7-2 and TRBJ2-7; 12 bases map to TRBD2. Per the germline V gene, CDR1 is SGHTA and CDR2 is FQGNSA. V shed 5 bases and J 8 bases; nucleotides not matched to a gene: 10. The CDR3 extends over 15 amino acids. In nucleotides, the CDR3 is TGTGCCAGCAGCCCCACTAGCGGGGGGCCGATACAGCAGTACTTC. Translated: CASSPTSGGPIQQYF.

V usage is TRBV5-1 and J usage is TRBJ2-7, with 8 bases fitting TRBD2. The CDR3 is 12 amino acids. V gave up 4 bases and J gave up 3 bases; unmatched junction bases: 0. CDR1 is SGHRS and CDR2 is YFSETQ in the germline V gene. CDR3 in amino acids: CASSGTSYEQYF. The CDR3 DNA sequence: TGCGCCAGCAGCGGGACTAGCTACGAGCAGTACTTC.

This clone was picked up one time. This sequence joins TRBV18 and TRBJ1-1; D uncertain. The germline gives CDR1 KGHSH, CDR2 LQKENI. The CDR3 has 16 residues. Trimming removed 3 bases from V and 0 bases from J, with 14 bases in between. As DNA, the CDR3 is TGTGCCAGCTCACCCAGACCCGTGGGCATGAACACTGAAGCTTTCTTT. This sequence encodes CASSPRPVGMNTEAFF.

This chain connects TRBV7-2 to TRBJ2-7; D is perhaps TRBD1 (6 bases). V was trimmed by 6 bases and J by 4 bases, leaving 19 bases between them. The CDR3 has 15 amino acids. Germline V gene lookup returns CDR1 SGHTA and CDR2 FQGNSA. CDR3 protein: CASSVAGQGRYEQYF. The CDR3 bases are TGTGCCAGCAGTGTAGCTGGGCAGGGGAGATACGAGCAGTACTTC.

This clone has just one count. This chain uses TRBV3-1 (or the pseudogene TRBV3-2) with TRBJ2-7; 11 nucleotides agree with TRBD2. The length of the CDR3 is 15 residues. Germline V CDR1 and CDR2: LGHDT, YNNKEL (reference sequence). V was pared by 3 bases and J by 3 bases, with 4 bases of the junction left unmatched. CDR3 DNA sequence: TGTGCCAGCAGCCAGACTAGCGGGGCCCTCTACGAGCAGTACTTC. Translating it yields CASSQTSGALYEQYF.

The CDR3 loop is CASSYRQGRGTQYF. The CDR3 DNA sequence: TGTGCCAGCAGCTACCGACAGGGGAGAGGTACGCAGTATTTT. V is TRBV7-2 and J is TRBJ2-3, with 8 positions matching TRBD1. The CDR3 spans 14 residues. Per germline, CDR1 SGHTA and CDR2 FQGNSA. J gave up 8 bases and V 4 bases, and 8 bases lay outside the gene matches.

This clone showed up just a few times. DNA of the CDR3: TGTGCCAGCAGCCCGGGACTTCTTATTAGGGGCTACACCTTC. It translates to CASSPGLLIRGYTF. V and J are TRBV6-2 or TRBV6-3 and TRBJ1-2, with TRBD1 as a possible D gene (5 bases). This CDR3 has 14 residues. The germline V gene encodes CDR1 MNHEY and CDR2 SVGEGT. Between the trimmed V and J ends, which lost 6 bases and 8 bases, there was a span of 19 bases.

The CDR3 protein is CASSLRTSDNTGELFF. Here the CDR3 DNA reads TGTGCCAGCTCACTCCGGACTAGCGATAACACCGGGGAGCTGTTTTTT. V gene TRBV18 combines with J gene TRBJ2-2; 9 bases fit TRBD2. V lost 4 bases to trimming and J lost 2 bases; unmatched junction nucleotides: 5. Germline V gives CDR1 KGHSH, CDR2 LQKENI. The CDR3 covers 16 residues.

This clone was seen a few times. The rearrangement joins TRBV6-5 to TRBJ1-2; TRBD1 matches 9 bases. The germline gives CDR1 MNHEY, CDR2 SVGAGI. The CDR3 totals 16 residues. With V trimmed by 2 bases and J by 4 bases, 8 bases remained unmatched. CDR3 region: CASSYAIGDRAYGYTF. Written as DNA, the CDR3 is TGTGCCAGCAGTTACGCCATCGGGGACAGGGCCTATGGCTACACCTTC.